This T cell receptor beta chain derives from a study of neoadjuvant anti-PD-1 for oral cavity cancer. Blood libraries mostly used roughly 440 ng genomic DNA, six replicates each. TCRdb keeps only in-frame clones here, not all; method: immunoSEQ multiplex PCR. The sample yields roughly 14,000 clones, roughly two thirds seen once. This CDR3 has 15 amino acids. Germline lookup yields CDR1 SEHNR and CDR2 FQNEAQ (reference sequence). The J segment lost 3 bases and the V segment lost 6 bases, leaving 5 bases of the junction unmatched. About this clone: Its antigen is still unknown.

Overall study results and limits: Higher pretreatment blood Treg/Th17 ratios correlated with higher pretreatment blood and lower post-treatment tumor TCRbeta clonality. Each response group had just three patients in TCR analyses.

This chain joins TRBV7-9 and TRBJ2-1, with TRBD2 matching 10 bases. The TCR sequence derives from a person aged 35 to 85 with oral cavity squamous cell carcinoma. This material consisted of PBMCs, taken before nivolumab (anti-PD-1) treatment. The CDR3 region has the DNA TGTGCCAGCAGATCTAGCGGGGGAGGCTACAATGAGCAGTTCTTC. It codes for CASRSSGGGYNEQFF.